These 16 T cell receptor beta chains were all obtained from the same sample, sequenced in a study of cytomegalovirus exposure and HLA in healthy donors. Repertoires were generated with immunoSEQ multiplex PCR, while TCRdb's copy carries only in-frame clones and drops some. Among roughly 120,000 clones listed, approximately 81% were seen once. The sequenced material came from PBMCs. These receptors were collected from a woman between 25 and 40 years old in good health and CMV-seronegative.

CDR3 amino acids: CASSGQGRTEQYF. The CDR3 DNA follows: TGTGCCAGCAGTGGACAGGGGAGGACCGAGCAGTACTTC. This rearrangement joins TRBV6-1 to TRBJ2-7; 8 nucleotides align to TRBD1. This CDR3 has 13 amino acids. J lost 6 bases, V lost 4 bases, and 5 bases had no gene match. Germline CDR1 is MNHNS and CDR2 is SASEGT.

This rearrangement joins TRBV5-1 to TRBJ2-3, with 7 bases fitting TRBD2. Per germline, CDR1 SGHRS and CDR2 YFSETQ. Trimming took 0 bases from V and 2 from J; bases not matched to a gene: 9. CDR3 size: 17 residues. The chain's CDR3 is CASSLGNSGWATDTQYF. CDR3 sequence (DNA): TGCGCCAGCAGCTTGGGGAATAGCGGGTGGGCCACAGATACGCAGTATTTT.

This clone has only one observation. V usage is TRBV7-8 and J usage is TRBJ2-1, with 7 bases fitting TRBD1. Germline-derived CDR1 and CDR2 are SGHVS and FQNEAQ. The CDR3 sequence is 15 residues long. J was trimmed by 9 bases and V by 1 base; bases with no gene match: 9. CDR3 DNA: TGTGCCAGCAGCTTAGATAGGACAGGAACGGGTGAGCAGTTCTTC. Translating it yields CASSLDRTGTGEQFF.

The chain employs TRBV7-6 and TRBJ1-6; D unresolved. This CDR3 contains 13 residues. Germline CDR1 and CDR2: SGHVS and FNYEAQ. The V and J ends lost 1 base and 6 bases respectively, with 4 bases between them. CDR3 DNA: TGTGCCAGCAGCTTAGACATTAATTCACCCCTCCACTTT. This gives the protein CASSLDINSPLHF.

The chain recombines TRBV6-1 with TRBJ1-1; D is uncertain. The CDR3 totals 14 residues. V shed 7 bases and J shed 5 bases, with 17 bases lying between them. From germline, CDR1 is MNHNS and CDR2 SASEGT. The CDR3 is CASTIKGRGTEAFF. The CDR3 bases are TGTGCCAGCACCATTAAAGGACGAGGGACTGAAGCTTTCTTT.

This clone was counted a few times. This chain connects TRBV7-9 to TRBJ1-6, with D unclear. V dropped 5 bases and J dropped 11 bases, with 10 bases sitting between them. Germline assignment: CDR1 SEHNR and CDR2 FQNEAQ (reference sequence). This CDR3 is built from 12 residues. CDR3 sequence (DNA): TGTGCCAGCAGCACCACAGAGCCACCCCTCCACTTT. Amino acids: CASSTTEPPLHF.

V and J are TRBV25-1 and TRBJ2-3; 8 bases match TRBD1. The CDR3 runs 15 residues. Germline CDR1 reads MGHDK; CDR2 reads SYGVNS. J gave up 2 bases and V 3 bases, and 4 bases lay outside the gene matches. CDR3 nucleotide sequence: TGTGCCAGCAGTGACGGACAGGGACACACAGATACGCAGTATTTT. Translating gives CASSDGQGHTDTQYF.

V gene TRBV4-3 combines with J gene TRBJ1-2; TRBD1 aligns across 8 bases. Trimming at V came to 2 bases and at J to 1 base, leaving 9 bases not matched to a gene. The CDR3 runs 17 residues. The germline gives CDR1 LGHNA, CDR2 YSLEER. The CDR3 DNA reads as TGCGCCAGCAGCCAAAGTGGGACAGGAGCCCTTAACTATGGCTACACCTTC. It yields the protein CASSQSGTGALNYGYTF.

The chain joins TRBV19 to TRBJ1-1, with D possibly TRBD1 on 5 matching bases. Germline CDR1 is LNHDA and CDR2 is SQIVND (reference sequence). This CDR3 has 15 amino acids. Between the trimmed V and J ends, which lost 3 bases and 0 bases, there was a span of 11 bases. The CDR3 sequence: CASSMGGGLNTEAFF. Here the CDR3 DNA reads TGTGCCAGTAGTATGGGCGGGGGTTTGAACACTGAAGCTTTCTTT.

CDR3 DNA: TGTGCCAGCAGCTCATTGGACAGAGGAGAGACCCAGTACTTC. It codes for CASSSLDRGETQYF. The V call is TRBV7-2, the J call TRBJ2-5; possible D gene TRBD1, 6 bases. From germline, CDR1 is SGHTA and CDR2 FQGNSA. V was pared by 4 bases and J by 4 bases, with 13 bases between. The CDR3 is 14 residues long.

This clone was detected only a few times. The rearrangement links TRBV19 to TRBJ1-2; D is undetermined. The germline gives CDR1 LNHDA, CDR2 SQIVND (reference sequence). The CDR3 is 15 amino acids. Trimming removed 3 bases at V and 0 bases at J, with 11 bases between. As DNA, the CDR3 is TGTGCCAGTAGTATTCTCGGCGGAACTAACTATGGCTACACCTTC. Translation gives CASSILGGTNYGYTF.

This clone was observed once. This sample includes further DNA sequences coding for the same CDR3. The chain is built from TRBV19 and TRBJ1-4, with TRBD1 matching 7 bases. The CDR3 consists of 14 residues. CDR1 is LNHDA, CDR2 SQIVND, per germline (reference sequence). V gave up 5 bases and J gave up 5 bases; unmatched junction bases: 5. DNA of the CDR3: TGTGCCAGTAGTCCCGGGACAGTGAATGAAAAACTGTTTTTT. Protein sequence: CASSPGTVNEKLFF.

The gene calls are TRBV7-3 and TRBJ2-3, with a weak D call TRBD2 (6 bases). The germline gives CDR1 SGHTA, CDR2 FQGTGA. Trimming stripped 5 bases from V and 5 bases from J, with 11 bases between. This CDR3 is built from 13 residues. In DNA, the CDR3 is TGTGCCAGCAGCCCCCGGAGGGGAGATACGCAGTATTTT. It is translated as CASSPRRGDTQYF. Variable domain in full (rest from reference TRBV7-3 and TRBJ2-3): GAGVSQTPSNKVTEKGKYVELRCDPISGHTALYWYRQSLGQGPEFLIYFQGTGAADDSGLPNDRFFAVRPEGSVSTLKIQRTERGDSAVYLCASSPRRGDTQYFGPGTRLTVL.

The rearrangement uses TRBV27 and TRBJ2-5, with 7 bases matching TRBD2. Per the germline V gene, CDR1 is MNHEY and CDR2 is SMNVEV (reference sequence). V was clipped by 6 bases and J by 5 bases; unmatched bases: 12. This CDR3 spans 15 amino acids. The CDR3 nucleotides are TGTGCCAGCAGCCAGTCGGGGGGAAGTGGGGAGACCCAGTACTTC. Translation: CASSQSGGSGETQYF.

The V call is TRBV7-2, the J call TRBJ2-7, with TRBD2 identical over 12 bases. The CDR3 sequence is 15 residues long. Germline CDR1 reads SGHTA; CDR2 reads FQGNSA. V was clipped by 6 bases and J by 7 bases; unmatched bases: 10. The CDR3 loop is CASSLARLAGVEQYF. CDR3 nucleotide sequence: TGTGCCAGCAGTCTAGCCCGACTAGCGGGAGTGGAGCAGTACTTC.

The genes are TRBV14 and TRBJ2-5; D may be TRBD2 (5 bases). CDR3 length equals 15 residues. CDR1 is SGHDN and CDR2 is FVKESK in the germline V gene. V was shortened by 0 bases and J by 5 bases, with 13 bases between the two germline ends. CDR3 nucleotide sequence: TGTGCCAGCAGCCAAGATGGCCTGAGGGAGGAGACCCAGTACTTC. It encodes CASSQDGLREETQYF. The full variable domain, its missing parts supplied by reference TRBV14 and TRBJ2-5, is EAGVTQFPSHSVIEKGQTVTLRCDPISGHDNLYWYRRVMGKEIKFLLHFVKESKQDESGMPNNRFLAERTGGTYSTLKVQPAELEDSGVYFCASSQDGLREETQYFGPGTRLLVL.